These 15 T cell receptor beta chains were sequenced from one sample in a study of T cells in tuberculosis. The method was immunoSEQ multiplex PCR; TCRdb's version includes in-frame clones alone and lacks a portion of them. The data hold tens of thousands of clones, with approximately 95% observed a single time. Specimen: PBMCs. All receptors derive from a donor between 10 and 35 years old with latent tuberculosis or without tuberculosis infection.

The chain combines TRBV6-5 with TRBJ1-3, with D uncertain. The V end lost 2 bases, the J end lost 5 bases, and 10 bases lay between the germline ends. The CDR3 runs to 14 residues. The germline V gene encodes CDR1 MNHEY and CDR2 SVGAGI. The CDR3 is CASSYREGRNTIYF. DNA for the CDR3: TGTGCCAGCAGTTACCGGGAAGGAAGAAACACCATATATTTT.

The V and J genes are TRBV27 and TRBJ1-1; no firm D call. The V gene lost 2 bases and the J gene lost 2 bases, with 9 bases spanning the gap. Germline lookup yields CDR1 MNHEY and CDR2 SMNVEV (reference sequence). The CDR3 loop spans 14 amino acids. As DNA, the CDR3 is TGTGCCAGCAGTTTAACGGGGTATAACACTGAAGCTTTCTTT. Protein product: CASSLTGYNTEAFF.

This chain connects TRBV6-6 to TRBJ2-3; D uncertain. V shed 6 bases and J shed 5 bases, with 6 bases lying between them. The CDR3 contains 11 residues. Per germline, CDR1 MNHNY and CDR2 SVGAGI (reference sequence). CDR3 sequence reads: CASSPRDTQYF. The CDR3 nucleotides read TGTGCCAGCAGCCCGAGAGATACGCAGTATTTT.

The chain employs TRBV28 and TRBJ1-5; maybe TRBD1 (5 bases). V lost 7 bases, J lost 5 bases, and 18 bases lay in between. This CDR3 is 15 amino acids long. The germline CDR1 and CDR2 sequences are MDHEN and SYDVKM. This chain's CDR3 is CASTMSGGSYQPQHF. The CDR3 nucleotides read TGTGCCAGCACCATGTCCGGGGGGTCCTATCAGCCCCAGCATTTT.

This chain links TRBV4-3 with TRBJ1-5; D gene uncertain. The CDR3 totals 15 residues. V dropped 2 bases and J dropped 0 bases, with 8 bases sitting between them. CDR1 is LGHNA, CDR2 YSLEER, per germline. The CDR3 here is CASSQRAYSNQPQHF. The DNA for the CDR3 is TGCGCCAGCAGCCAACGCGCTTATAGCAATCAGCCCCAGCATTTT.

Notes on this clone: At one end the junction does not follow the germline gene, possibly because of a read error. Written as DNA, the CDR3 is TGTGCCAGTAATATAGGGGGGCCCAATCAGCCCCAGCATTTT. Translated, it gives CASNIGGPNQPQHF. The genes are TRBV19 and TRBJ1-5; a possible D gene is TRBD1 (6 bases). Germline assignment: CDR1 LNHDA and CDR2 SQIVND (reference sequence). The CDR3 is made up of 14 amino acids.

The rearrangement joins TRBV28 to TRBJ2-7; 8 positions match TRBD1. Trimming removed 3 bases from V and 2 bases from J; junction bases left unmatched: 9. CDR3 length: 16 residues. Germline CDR1 MDHEN, CDR2 SYDVKM. The CDR3 sequence: CASSFQGQGQTYEQYF. The CDR3 DNA follows: TGTGCCAGCAGTTTCCAAGGACAGGGACAAACCTACGAGCAGTACTTC.

The chain couples TRBV7-3 to TRBJ2-1, with D possibly being TRBD2 (6 bases). Germline V CDR1 and CDR2: SGHTA, FQGTGA. V was pared by 5 bases and J by 7 bases, with 12 bases between. CDR3 size: 13 residues. CDR3 nucleotide sequence: TGTGCCAGCAGCCTGACGGAGGGGAATGAGCAGTTCTTC. As protein: CASSLTEGNEQFF.

The chain combines TRBV7-9 with TRBJ2-7; 7 bases align to TRBD1. V was pared by 6 bases and J by 2 bases, with 4 bases of the junction left unmatched. The CDR3 is made up of 13 amino acids. Germline CDR1 is SEHNR and CDR2 is FQNEAQ (reference sequence). This CDR3 reads CASSWDSAYEQYF. In DNA, the CDR3 is TGTGCCAGCAGTTGGGACAGCGCCTACGAGCAGTACTTC.

J is TRBJ1-1 and V is TRBV9; TRBD1 matches at 7 bases. The CDR3 is 14 residues long. V shed 0 bases and J 2 bases; nucleotides not matched to a gene: 1. Germline loops: CDR1 SGDLS, CDR2 YYNGEE. CDR3 in DNA: TGTGCCAGCAGCGTAGGACAGGGAAACACTGAAGCTTTCTTT. The encoded protein is CASSVGQGNTEAFF.

The chain recombines TRBV27 with TRBJ1-3; the D is unclear. This CDR3 contains 14 residues. Between the trimmed V and J ends, which lost 6 bases and 0 bases, there was a span of 9 bases. Germline CDR1 is MNHEY and CDR2 is SMNVEV (reference sequence). The CDR3 DNA follows: TGTGCCAGCAGACGGGTAAGCTCTGGAAACACCATATATTTT. Its protein product is CASRRVSSGNTIYF.

V is TRBV5-1 and J is TRBJ1-5; D call uncertain. The CDR3 runs to 15 residues. CDR1 is SGHRS and CDR2 is YFSETQ in the germline V gene. The V end lost 4 bases, the J end lost 5 bases, and 16 bases lay between the germline ends. CDR3: CASSPSGMSDQPQHF. The CDR3 bases are TGCGCCAGCAGCCCCTCCGGGATGAGCGATCAGCCCCAGCATTTT. Full variable domain (outside the CDR3, taken from reference TRBV5-1 and TRBJ1-5): KAGVTQTPRYLIKTRGQQVTLSCSPISGHRSVSWYQQTPGQGLQFLFEYFSETQRNKGNFPGRFSGRQFSNSRSEMNVSTLELGDSALYLCASSPSGMSDQPQHFGDGTRLSIL.

V and J are TRBV5-4 and TRBJ2-7; the match to TRBD2 covers 11 bases. V was pared by 3 bases and J by 4 bases, with 6 bases of the junction left unmatched. Germline V gene lookup returns CDR1 SGHNT and CDR2 YYREEE (reference sequence). The CDR3 runs to 15 residues. This CDR3 reads CASSSPGLAAYEQYF. CDR3 DNA sequence: TGTGCCAGCAGCTCTCCGGGACTAGCGGCTTACGAGCAGTACTTC.

The V call is TRBV6-4, the J call TRBJ2-3, with 9 bases that match TRBD1. The CDR3 is 14 residues long. Germline lookup yields CDR1 MRHNA and CDR2 SNTAGT. V dropped 4 bases and J dropped 1; count of bases not matched to a gene: 0. The CDR3 DNA is TGTGCCAGCAGTGGGACAGGGGGCACAGATACGCAGTATTTT. Protein product: CASSGTGGTDTQYF.

J is TRBJ1-5 and V is TRBV18, with a tentative D call TRBD1 (6 bases). Germline V gene lookup returns CDR1 KGHSH and CDR2 LQKENI. This CDR3 is built from 12 residues. V was cut by 6 bases and J by 5 bases, with 8 bases left in between. CDR3 nucleotide sequence: TGTGCCAGCTCTAACAGGGATCAGCCCCAGCATTTT. Translating gives CASSNRDQPQHF.